This TCR beta chain appears in the sequencing data of a study of radiation and T cells in renal cell carcinoma. The treatment here: treatment-naive control, cytoreductive nephrectomy. The patient's renal cell carcinoma had clear cell pathology. A remark on this clone: Its target is not known.

V trimming: 2 bases; J trimming: 3 bases; junction bases outside the gene matches: 6. There are 16 residues in the CDR3. Germline CDR1 reads SGHRS; CDR2 reads YFSETQ. The protocol was immunoSEQ multiplex PCR, while the TCRdb copy is restricted to in-frame clones and leaves out a portion. Found here are just over 15,000 clones, roughly three fifths of them singletons; the top ten hold approximately 9.9%. Regarding the study as a whole: Compared with controls, irradiated tumors had more, larger dominant CDR3 motifs. Only small tumor regions of roughly 1 g were sampled.

The TCR was taken from a man between 45 and 60 years old with renal cell carcinoma. The V and J genes are TRBV5-1 and TRBJ2-1; 9 nucleotides align to TRBD2. Sequenced here: tumor tissue, sampled from a patient whose treatment was nephrectomy without radiotherapy. The CDR3: CASSLQAGGLYNEQFF. As DNA, the CDR3 is TGCGCCAGCAGCTTACAAGCGGGAGGTCTCTACAATGAGCAGTTCTTC. Supplemented by reference TRBV5-1 and TRBJ2-1, the full variable domain reads KAGVTQTPRYLIKTRGQQVTLSCSPISGHRSVSWYQQTPGQGLQFLFEYFSETQRNKGNFPGRFSGRQFSNSRSEMNVSTLELGDSALYLCASSLQAGGLYNEQFFGPGTRLTVL.